These T cell receptor beta chains were read from a single sample in a study of shared clonotypes between healthy human individuals. The repertoire was sequenced with immunoSEQ multiplex PCR; TCRdb's copy has only in-frame clones and lacks some. Among over 2,000,000 clones listed, around 93% were seen once. Material for sequencing was naive CD8+ T cells from PBMCs. These TCRs come from a man aged 18-30 years in good health. Some clones in this sample may be carry-over from other donors' samples. Each CDR3 is given with its conserved first and last residue.

v_gene | CDR3aa
TRBV7-8 | CASSSTQRIGTEAFF
TRBV5-1 | CASSPPGAAGELFF
TRBV7-3 | CASSLQGVSYNEQFF
TRBV7-6 | CASEPSPGADTQYF
TRBV7-9 | CASSLRQGAGDEQYF
TRBV28 | CASSLIDRTGWTGELFF
TRBV4-1 | CASSLDVNQPQHF
TRBV28 | CASSPFSNTGELFF
TRBV7-9 | CASSSPGQQTWNEQFF
TRBV19 | CASSTPRGGASSYEQYF
TRBV28 | CASSHPNRGNYGYTF
TRBV7-2 | CASSWGTSGSYEQYF
TRBV7-2 | CASILTSSPNEQFF
TRBV7-9 | CASSFQGLAGEQYF
TRBV2 | CASSWMQETQYF
TRBV19 | CASSISGYSNQPQHF
TRBV6-1 | CASSGRLGQAPYGYTF
TRBV28 | CASSLRGRGGYTF
TRBV7-2 | CASSWIGGSSYEQYF
TRBV29-1 | CSGSTSGRVYEQYF
TRBV14 | CASSQDRGTSGTQETQYF
TRBV7-3 | CASSLWAPPDTQYF
TRBV6-6 | CASSAEESYKQYF
TRBV27 | CASSSLRGEGSYEQYF
TRBV10-1 | CASSESAGGSHEQYF
TRBV7-9 | CASSFGTAPGREKLFF
TRBV7-2 | CASSWILGSSYNEQFF
TRBV4-1 | CASSQDGTGFYEQYF
TRBV19 | CASSTGTLGPNEKLFF
TRBV4-3 | CASSQGRAGPSYNEQFF
TRBV19 | CASRETGGYEQYF
TRBV5-1 | CASSFRVDEQFF
TRBV29-1 | CSVVGRDTGELFF
TRBV28 | CASSLFPDYQPQHF
TRBV6-6 | CASSYFQGPANYGYTF
TRBV9 | CASSVAGGTNEKLFF
TRBV27 | CASSLVQGADEQYF
TRBV6-6 | CATGNQVMGYTF
TRBV5-1 | CASSWGQGQETQYF
TRBV28 | CASTWEVSKGEWNTGELFF
TRBV2 | CASSESGRSNQPQHF
TRBV13 | CASSLVRDETQYF
TRBV27 | CASTLAGGNEQFF
TRBV14 | CASSQVGHPSTDTQYF
TRBV7-8 | CASSLVLLAGDEQFF
TRBV2 | CASRGLAVFSYNEQFF
TRBV4-2 | CASGPFGEKLFF
TRBV19 | CVSSMRDGTSLGYTF
TRBV5-5 | CASSLGEATEAFF
TRBV28 | CASSFSSLLEQYF
TRBV28 | CASSPLIGQAYEQYF
TRBV7-2 | CASIQSLEGYNEQFF